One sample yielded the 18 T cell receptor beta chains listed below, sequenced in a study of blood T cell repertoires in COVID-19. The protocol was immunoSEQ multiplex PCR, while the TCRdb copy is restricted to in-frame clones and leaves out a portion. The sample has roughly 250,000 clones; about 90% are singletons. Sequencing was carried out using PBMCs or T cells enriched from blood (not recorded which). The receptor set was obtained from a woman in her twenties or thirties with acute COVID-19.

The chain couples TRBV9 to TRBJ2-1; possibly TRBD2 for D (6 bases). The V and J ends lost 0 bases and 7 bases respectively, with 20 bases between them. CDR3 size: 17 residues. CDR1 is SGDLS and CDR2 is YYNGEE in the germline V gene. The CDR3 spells CASSVDLGTELGNEQFF. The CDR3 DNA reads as TGTGCCAGCAGCGTAGATCTCGGGACTGAGTTGGGGAATGAGCAGTTCTTC.

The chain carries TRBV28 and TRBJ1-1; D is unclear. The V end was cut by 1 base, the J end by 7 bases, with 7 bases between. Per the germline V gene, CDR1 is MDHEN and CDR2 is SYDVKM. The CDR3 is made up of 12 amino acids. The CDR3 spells CASSLLSGEAFF. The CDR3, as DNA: TGTGCCAGCAGTTTATTGTCCGGTGAAGCTTTCTTT.

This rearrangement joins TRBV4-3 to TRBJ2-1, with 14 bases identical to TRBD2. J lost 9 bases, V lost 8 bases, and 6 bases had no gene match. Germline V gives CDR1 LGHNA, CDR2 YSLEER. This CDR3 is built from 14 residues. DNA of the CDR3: TGCGCCAGCGGGGGACTAGCGGGAGCGGGTGAGCAGTTCTTC. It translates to CASGGLAGAGEQFF.

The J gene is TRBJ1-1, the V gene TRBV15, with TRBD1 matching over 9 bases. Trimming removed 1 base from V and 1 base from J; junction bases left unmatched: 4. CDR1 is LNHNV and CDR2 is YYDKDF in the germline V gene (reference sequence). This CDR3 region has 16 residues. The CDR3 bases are TGTGCCACCAGCAGAGGGACAGGGGTCTCGAACACTGAAGCTTTCTTT. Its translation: CATSRGTGVSNTEAFF.

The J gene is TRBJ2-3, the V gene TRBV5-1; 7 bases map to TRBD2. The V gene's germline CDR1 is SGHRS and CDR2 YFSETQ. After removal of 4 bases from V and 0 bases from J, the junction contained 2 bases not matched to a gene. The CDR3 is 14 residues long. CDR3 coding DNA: TGCGCCAGCAGCGGCGGGGGTAGCACAGATACGCAGTATTTT. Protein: CASSGGGSTDTQYF.

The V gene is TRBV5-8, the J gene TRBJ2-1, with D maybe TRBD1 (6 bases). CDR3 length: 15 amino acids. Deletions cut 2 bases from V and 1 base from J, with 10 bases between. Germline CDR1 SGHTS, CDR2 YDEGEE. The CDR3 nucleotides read TGTGCCAGCAGCTTCGGCAGGGGATCCTACAATGAGCAGTTCTTC. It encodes CASSFGRGSYNEQFF.

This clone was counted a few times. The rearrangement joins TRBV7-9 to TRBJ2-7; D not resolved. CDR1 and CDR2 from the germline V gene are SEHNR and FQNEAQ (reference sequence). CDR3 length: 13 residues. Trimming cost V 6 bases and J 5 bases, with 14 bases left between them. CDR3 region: CASRGLGLHEQYF. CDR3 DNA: TGTGCCAGCAGGGGCTTAGGCCTCCACGAGCAGTACTTC. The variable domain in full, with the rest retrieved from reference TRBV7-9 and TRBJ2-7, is DTGVSQNPRHKITKRGQNVTFRCDPISEHNRLYWYRQTLGQGPEFLTYFQNEAQLEKSRLLSDRFSAERPKGSFSTLEIQRTEQGDSAMYLCASRGLGLHEQYFGPGTRLTVT.

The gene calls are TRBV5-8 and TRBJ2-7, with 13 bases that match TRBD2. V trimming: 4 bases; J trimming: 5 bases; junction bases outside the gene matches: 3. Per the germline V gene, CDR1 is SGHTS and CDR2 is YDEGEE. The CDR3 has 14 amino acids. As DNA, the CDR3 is TGTGCCAGCAGCACCGGGACTAGCGGGGACGAGCAGTACTTC. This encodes CASSTGTSGDEQYF.

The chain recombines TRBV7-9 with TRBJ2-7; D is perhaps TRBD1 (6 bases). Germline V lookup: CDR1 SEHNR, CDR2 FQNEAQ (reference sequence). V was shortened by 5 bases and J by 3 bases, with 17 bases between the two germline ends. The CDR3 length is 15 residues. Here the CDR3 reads CASSGSTGSIYEQYF. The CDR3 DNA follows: TGTGCCAGCAGCGGATCGACAGGTTCAATCTACGAGCAGTACTTC.

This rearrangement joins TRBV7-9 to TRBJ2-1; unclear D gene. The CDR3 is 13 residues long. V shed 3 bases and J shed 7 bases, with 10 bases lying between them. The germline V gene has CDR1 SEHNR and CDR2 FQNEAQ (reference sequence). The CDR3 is CASSFSGRNEQFF. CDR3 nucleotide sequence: TGTGCCAGCAGCTTTAGTGGGCGTAATGAGCAGTTCTTC.

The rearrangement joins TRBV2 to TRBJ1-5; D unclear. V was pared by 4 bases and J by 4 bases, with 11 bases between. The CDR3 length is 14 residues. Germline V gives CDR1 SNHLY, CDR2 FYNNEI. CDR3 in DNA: TGTGCCAGCAGTGGAAGAGGGAATAATCAGCCCCAGCATTTT. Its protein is CASSGRGNNQPQHF.

CDR3 coding DNA: TGTGCCAGCAGTTACTCGAGAACCTACAATGAGCAGTTCTTC. Amino acids: CASSYSRTYNEQFF. The chain carries TRBV6-5 and TRBJ2-1; D gene unclear. This CDR3 spans 14 amino acids. V lost 0 bases and J 2 bases, leaving 5 bases between the germline ends. Germline CDR1 is MNHEY and CDR2 is SVGAGI.

CDR3 coding DNA: TGTGCCATCAGTGACCCCGGGACTAGCGGGTCCTTTAGCTCCTACAATGAGCAGTTCTTC. Protein sequence: CAISDPGTSGSFSSYNEQFF. The chain employs TRBV10-3 and TRBJ2-1, with 12 bases identical to TRBD2. The CDR3 consists of 20 residues. Germline-derived CDR1 and CDR2 are ENHRY and SYGVKD. V was clipped by 3 bases and J by 0 bases; unmatched bases: 12.

CDR3 sequence: CASSGLYGNTIYF. The CDR3 region has the DNA TGCGCCAGCAGTGGCCTTTATGGAAACACCATATATTTT. This sequence joins TRBV4-1 and TRBJ1-3; no firm D call. Deletions cut 6 bases from V and 3 bases from J, with 9 bases between. The length of the CDR3 is 13 residues. Per the germline V gene, CDR1 is MGHRA and CDR2 is YSYEKL.

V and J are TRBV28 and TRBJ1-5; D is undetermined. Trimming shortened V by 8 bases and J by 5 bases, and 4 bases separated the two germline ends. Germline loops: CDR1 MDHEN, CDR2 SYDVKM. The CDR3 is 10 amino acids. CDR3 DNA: TGTGCCAGCTCGGATCAGCCCCAGCATTTT. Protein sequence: CASSDQPQHF.

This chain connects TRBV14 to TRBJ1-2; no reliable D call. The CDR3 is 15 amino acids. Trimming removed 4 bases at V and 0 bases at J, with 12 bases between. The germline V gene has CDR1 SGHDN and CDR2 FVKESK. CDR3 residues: CASSPTPVANYGYTF. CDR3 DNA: TGTGCCAGCAGCCCCACCCCGGTTGCTAACTATGGCTACACCTTC.

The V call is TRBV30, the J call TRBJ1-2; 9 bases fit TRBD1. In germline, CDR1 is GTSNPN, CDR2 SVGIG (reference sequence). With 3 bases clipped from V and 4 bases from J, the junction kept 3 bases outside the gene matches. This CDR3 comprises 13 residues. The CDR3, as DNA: TGTGCCTGGAGGACAGGGGGTCTCTATGGCTACACCTTC. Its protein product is CAWRTGGLYGYTF.

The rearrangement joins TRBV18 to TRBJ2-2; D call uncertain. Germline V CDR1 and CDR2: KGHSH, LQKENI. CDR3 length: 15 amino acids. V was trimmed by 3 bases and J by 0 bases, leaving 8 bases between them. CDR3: CASSPAGSNTGELFF. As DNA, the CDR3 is TGTGCCAGCTCACCGGCAGGTTCGAACACCGGGGAGCTGTTTTTT.